The 24 T cell receptor beta chains given below trace back to one sample, sequenced in a study of T-cell memory formation after mild COVID-19. TCRdb re-derived calls from the 5' RACE reads in MiXCR, one entry per CDR3 protein. The sample consists of over 120,000 distinct CDR3 sequences, roughly 6.2% of them appearing once. Sample: PBMCs or a T cell subset sorted from them (not recorded which). These receptors originate from an adult woman who had mild COVID-19 (a few samples of this study predate the infection). Cell type and time point are not known.

This clonotype was seen a few times. This chain joins TRBV29-1 and TRBJ1-2; D is uncertain. The germline gives CDR1 SQVTM, CDR2 ANQGSEA. The length of the CDR3 is 11 residues. With 2 bases removed from V and 4 bases from J, the gap between germline ends came to 5 bases. The CDR3 DNA follows: TGCAGCGTTGAACAGGCCTATGGCTACACCTTC. The encoded protein is CSVEQAYGYTF. Based on the CDR3 plus reference TRBV29-1 and TRBJ1-2, the full variable domain is SAVISQKPSRDICQRGTSLTIQCQVDSQVTMMFWYRQQPGQSLTLIATANQGSEATYESGFVIDKFPISRPNLTFSTLTVSNMSPEDSSIYLCSVEQAYGYTFGSGTRLTVV.

This clonotype was seen a handful of times. The chain uses TRBV15 and TRBJ2-6; D might be TRBD1 or TRBD2, each matching 5 bases. The CDR3 loop spans 16 amino acids. From germline, CDR1 is LNHNV and CDR2 YYDKDF (reference sequence). The V gene lost 1 base and the J gene lost 4 bases, with 11 bases spanning the gap. The chain's CDR3 is CATSRGGSSGANVLTF. The CDR3 DNA reads as TGTGCCACCAGCAGAGGGGGGTCTTCAGGGGCCAACGTCCTGACTTTC.

This clonotype showed up just a few times. The J gene is TRBJ2-3, the V gene TRBV14; TRBD2 aligns across 10 bases. CDR1 is SGHDN and CDR2 is FVKESK in the germline V gene. The V and J ends lost 2 bases and 3 bases, in that order; junction bases with no gene match: 8. CDR3 length equals 17 residues. The CDR3 spells CASSQTLAGGLTDTQYF. Written as DNA, the CDR3 is TGTGCCAGCAGCCAAACGTTAGCGGGGGGATTAACAGATACGCAGTATTTT.

This clonotype was seen a handful of times. This chain joins TRBV12-3 or TRBV12-4 and TRBJ1-2; TRBD1 matches 9 bases. Trimming cost V 6 bases and J 0 bases; bases outside gene matches: 14. The CDR3 is made up of 18 amino acids. CDR3 loop: CASSYTTTGGRSNYGYTF. Here the CDR3 DNA reads TGTGCCAGCAGCTACACCACAACAGGGGGCCGCTCTAACTATGGCTACACCTTC.

In this sample, this clonotype turned up a few times. J is TRBJ1-1 and V is TRBV30; a possible D gene is TRBD1 (6 bases). The germline gives CDR1 GTSNPN, CDR2 SVGIG (reference sequence). Trimming left V 1 base short and J 5 bases short, with 17 bases between. The CDR3 length is 15 residues. CDR3 DNA: TGTGCCTGGAGTGATCGATTAAACAGGGAGACTGAAGCTTTCTTT. Protein sequence: CAWSDRLNRETEAFF.

This clonotype was seen more than once but under ten times. The chain carries TRBV5-1 and TRBJ2-2; D gene uncertain. There are 13 residues in the CDR3. The germline V gene has CDR1 SGHRS and CDR2 YFSETQ. V gave up 1 base and J gave up 5 bases, with 6 bases separating them. The CDR3 loop is CASSLFGTGELFF. CDR3 in DNA: TGCGCCAGCAGCTTGTTCGGGACCGGGGAGCTGTTTTTT.

The V and J genes are TRBV30 and TRBJ1-2; TRBD1 aligns across 7 bases. The CDR3 extends over 17 amino acids. Unmatched junction bases numbered 18, after V lost 0 bases and J lost 8 bases. Germline V lookup: CDR1 GTSNPN, CDR2 SVGIG (reference sequence). CDR3 amino acids: CAWSVDRQGPMRRGYTF. CDR3 coding DNA: TGTGCCTGGAGTGTTGATCGACAGGGCCCAATGAGGAGGGGCTACACCTTC.

The V call is TRBV6-2 or TRBV6-3, the J call TRBJ2-7, with D perhaps given as TRBD1 or TRBD2 (5 bases each). CDR3 size: 17 residues. Trimming cost V 2 bases and J 0 bases, with 17 bases left between them. CDR1 and CDR2 (germline): MNHEY, SVGEGT. The CDR3 DNA follows: TGTGCCAGCAGTTACGTCTGGGGGTTGACGAGCTCCTACGAGCAGTACTTC. Translated: CASSYVWGLTSSYEQYF.

There are many counts of this clonotype. The rearrangement links TRBV29-1 to TRBJ2-7; TRBD1 aligns across 8 bases. The CDR3 is 12 amino acids. J lost 2 bases, V lost 4 bases, and 1 base had no gene match. The germline V gene encodes CDR1 SQVTM and CDR2 ANQGSEA. CDR3 loop: CSVGGQAYEQYF. In DNA form, the CDR3 reads TGCAGCGTTGGGGGACAGGCCTACGAGCAGTACTTC.

This clonotype appeared many times. The chain joins TRBV12-3 or TRBV12-4 to TRBJ2-2; a possible D gene is TRBD2 (5 bases). The V and J ends lost 2 bases and 6 bases respectively, with 13 bases between them. CDR3 length: 15 residues. CDR3 in DNA: TGTGCCAGCAGTTTAAGGCGGGCCATTGCCGGGGAGCTGTTTTTT. It codes for CASSLRRAIAGELFF.

The chain uses TRBV7-9 and TRBJ1-3; 8 bases are a match to TRBD1. The CDR3 has 15 amino acids. CDR1 is SEHNR, CDR2 FQNEAQ, per germline (reference sequence). Unmatched junction bases numbered 3, after V lost 1 base and J lost 4 bases. CDR3 sequence reads: CASSLGDRRGNTIYF. CDR3 in DNA: TGTGCCAGCAGCTTAGGGGACAGGCGAGGAAACACCATATATTTT.

The genes are TRBV14 and TRBJ1-2; TRBD1 is a possible D gene (6 bases). This CDR3 contains 14 residues. CDR1 SGHDN and CDR2 FVKESK come from the germline V gene. V dropped 1 base and J dropped 3 bases, with 9 bases sitting between them. This CDR3 reads CASSQVNRDYGYTF. CDR3 in DNA: TGTGCCAGCAGCCAAGTGAACAGGGACTATGGCTACACCTTC.

The chain combines TRBV7-9 with TRBJ1-1, with D possibly being TRBD1 (6 bases). V was pared by 5 bases and J by 5 bases, with 12 bases between. CDR1 is SEHNR and CDR2 is FQNEAQ in the germline V gene (reference sequence). This CDR3 has 13 residues. CDR3 nucleotide sequence: TGTGCCAGCAGCACACAGGGTGGAACTGAAGCTTTCTTT. This sequence encodes CASSTQGGTEAFF.

This clonotype was counted at least ten times. The chain couples TRBV7-8 to TRBJ1-2; no definite D call. The germline V gene encodes CDR1 SGHVS and CDR2 FQNEAQ. The CDR3 loop spans 17 amino acids. With 3 bases removed from V and 6 bases from J, the gap between germline ends came to 23 bases. CDR3 in DNA: TGTGCCAGCAGCTTCGAGGGTCGGGTGGGGAATATCAATGGCTACACCTTC. Amino acid sequence: CASSFEGRVGNINGYTF.

This clonotype appeared many times. The gene calls are TRBV24-1 and TRBJ1-4, with 10 bases fitting TRBD1. With 4 bases clipped from V and 7 bases from J, the junction kept 8 bases outside the gene matches. The germline V gene has CDR1 KGHDR and CDR2 SFDVKD. The CDR3 covers 16 residues. CDR3 region: CATSEPPGDRGEKLFF. The CDR3 region has the DNA TGTGCCACCAGTGAGCCCCCAGGGGACAGGGGTGAAAAACTGTTTTTT.

This clonotype was observed many times. The CDR3 DNA reads TGTGCCAGCCTCGGCTGGAAAGACTATGGCTACACCTTC. It is translated as CASLGWKDYGYTF. The rearrangement uses TRBV6-5 and TRBJ1-2; D gene uncertain. The CDR3 is 13 residues long. Germline CDR1 and CDR2: MNHEY and SVGAGI. V gave up 8 bases and J gave up 3 bases, with 13 bases separating them.

This clonotype was seen only a few times. The chain is built from TRBV18 and TRBJ2-6; 7 positions agree with TRBD1. CDR1 and CDR2 (germline): KGHSH, LQKENI. There are 19 residues in the CDR3. Trimming took 2 bases from V and 4 from J; bases not matched to a gene: 14. This CDR3 reads CASSPRMTGQAEGANVLTF. In DNA, the CDR3 is TGTGCCAGCTCACCAAGAATGACAGGGCAGGCGGAGGGGGCCAACGTCCTGACTTTC.

In the case of this clonotype: A much larger clone differs from this one at a single base, so this may be a read error. The chain uses TRBV18 and TRBJ2-3, with D unresolved. CDR1 and CDR2 from the germline V gene are KGHSH and LQKENI. The CDR3 is 16 residues long. The germline V and J ends were trimmed by 3 bases and 1 base, with 14 bases remaining between them. Here the CDR3 reads CASSPNQCVGTDTQYF. The CDR3 DNA is TGTGCCAGCTCACCGAACCAGTGCGTGGGCACAGATACGCAGTATTTT.

This clonotype was recorded at least ten times. This sequence joins TRBV10-3 and TRBJ2-7, with 12 bases identical to TRBD2. The V gene's germline CDR1 is ENHRY and CDR2 SYGVKD. The CDR3 loop spans 13 amino acids. With 8 bases clipped from V and 2 bases from J, the junction kept 1 base outside the gene matches. DNA for the CDR3: TGTGCCATCGGACTAGCGGGAACCTACGAGCAGTACTTC. Translating it yields CAIGLAGTYEQYF.

The chain carries TRBV12-3 or TRBV12-4 and TRBJ2-5, with D possibly being TRBD2 (7 bases). The ends were cut back, 7 bases at V and 9 bases at J, with 21 bases in the middle. This CDR3 contains 14 residues. The CDR3 DNA is TGTGCCAGCACCCTAGGGGGGGGGGCGAAATCCCAGTACTTC. It specifies CASTLGGGAKSQYF.

This clonotype was seen many times. The V gene is TRBV12-3 or TRBV12-4, the J gene TRBJ1-5, with 7 positions matching TRBD1. This CDR3 has 16 amino acids. J was trimmed by 11 bases and V by 7 bases; bases with no gene match: 20. The CDR3 here is CASKTERGRGTTAQHF. The CDR3 DNA sequence: TGTGCCAGCAAGACAGAAAGGGGGCGCGGGACAACGGCCCAGCATTTT.

This clonotype has a handful of counts. The V call is TRBV24-1, the J call TRBJ1-2; maybe TRBD1 (6 bases). The germline V gene has CDR1 KGHDR and CDR2 SFDVKD. Trimming stripped 4 bases from V and 6 bases from J, with 14 bases between. The CDR3 runs 14 residues. DNA of the CDR3: TGTGCCACCAGTGACGGACAGTTCTGGAATGGCTACACCTTC. This translates into CATSDGQFWNGYTF.

In its sample, this clonotype was seen many times. The chain couples TRBV12-3 or TRBV12-4 to TRBJ1-5, with 9 bases that match TRBD1. This CDR3 is 15 amino acids long. Trimming took 5 bases from V and 8 from J; bases not matched to a gene: 10. As DNA, the CDR3 is TGTGCCAGCAGTGAGGGACAGGGCACCTTTGAGCCCCAGCATTTT. Translated: CASSEGQGTFEPQHF.

The chain carries TRBV5-1 and TRBJ1-1; 8 bases agree with TRBD1. In germline, CDR1 is SGHRS, CDR2 YFSETQ. The CDR3 is made up of 16 amino acids. The V segment lost 8 bases and the J segment 4 bases; nucleotides outside the gene matches: 16. CDR3 nucleotides: TGCGCCAGTCGTCAGGGGGCAAGAGACTCCCGCACTGAAGCTTTCTTT. Amino acids: CASRQGARDSRTEAFF.